Following are 29 T cell receptor beta chains from one sample sequenced in a study of blood T cell repertoires in COVID-19. The method was immunoSEQ multiplex PCR; TCRdb's version includes in-frame clones alone and lacks a portion of them. Found here are about 270,000 clones, 86% of them singletons; the top ten hold about 8.6%. Sequenced: peripheral blood. Receptor source: a man aged 40-49 years with active or convalescent COVID-19.

J is TRBJ2-1 and V is TRBV27; 9 bases are shared with TRBD2. Germline CDR1 and CDR2: MNHEY and SMNVEV (reference sequence). The V and J ends lost 5 bases and 7 bases, in that order; junction bases with no gene match: 6. The CDR3 has 14 residues. The CDR3 reads CASSRGGARNEQFF. The CDR3 coding sequence is TGTGCCAGCAGTCGCGGGGGGGCCAGGAATGAGCAGTTCTTC.

The chain couples TRBV5-1 to TRBJ1-4; unclear D gene. The V gene lost 5 bases and the J gene lost 4 bases, with 12 bases spanning the gap. The CDR3 length is 14 residues. Germline CDR1 and CDR2: SGHRS and YFSETQ. The DNA for the CDR3 is TGCGCCAGCAGGCCGCGGGCGGATAATGAAAAACTGTTTTTT. It is translated as CASRPRADNEKLFF.

The V gene is TRBV20-1, the J gene TRBJ1-1; 7 bases fit TRBD1. V was clipped by 6 bases and J by 5 bases; unmatched bases: 3. This CDR3 is 11 amino acids long. The germline V gene encodes CDR1 DFQATT and CDR2 SNEGSKA (reference sequence). In DNA form, the CDR3 reads TGCAGTGCATCAGGGGGGACTGAAGCTTTCTTT. It specifies CSASGGTEAFF.

A note on this clone: This sample also contains other DNA sequences that code for the same CDR3. This chain links TRBV6-1 with TRBJ2-3; TRBD2 matches 11 bases. The CDR3 is made up of 15 amino acids. Per germline, CDR1 MNHNS and CDR2 SASEGT. J lost 6 bases, V lost 2 bases, and 4 bases had no gene match. CDR3 residues: CASSELAGGPDTQYF. The CDR3 region has the DNA TGTGCCAGCAGTGAATTAGCGGGAGGGCCGGATACGCAGTATTTT.

The count of this clone is one. V and J are TRBV6-2 or TRBV6-3 and TRBJ1-4, with D hard to call. The V end lost 6 bases, the J end lost 7 bases, and 15 bases lay between the germline ends. The germline V gene encodes CDR1 MNHEY and CDR2 SVGEGT. The CDR3 extends over 14 amino acids. The CDR3 region is CASSLTRRGEKLFF. The CDR3 DNA is TGTGCCAGCAGCCTGACCAGACGCGGTGAAAAACTGTTTTTT.

This clone was observed a few times. The genes are TRBV6-5 and TRBJ1-6; 7 bases map to TRBD1. CDR1 and CDR2 (germline): MNHEY, SVGAGI. This CDR3 contains 16 residues. V shed 0 bases and J 9 bases; nucleotides not matched to a gene: 8. The CDR3 bases are TGTGCCAGCAGTTACTCGAGGGGGCCAGGACTTTCACCCCTCCACTTT. Protein: CASSYSRGPGLSPLHF.

This chain connects TRBV5-4 to TRBJ2-7, with D possibly being TRBD2 (6 bases). Germline-derived CDR1 and CDR2 are SGHNT and YYREEE (reference sequence). This CDR3 is 15 amino acids long. V was cut by 3 bases and J by 4 bases, with 17 bases left in between. DNA for the CDR3: TGTGCCAGCAGCTGGGGAACTGACCGGGAGTACGAGCAGTACTTC. Amino acids: CASSWGTDREYEQYF.

This clone has just one count. The chain joins TRBV10-2 to TRBJ2-3, with D perhaps TRBD2 (7 bases). V dropped 7 bases and J dropped 7 bases, with 15 bases sitting between them. Germline V CDR1 and CDR2: WSHSY, SAAADI. This CDR3 region has 13 residues. CDR3 protein: CASMEGGGNTQYF. Written as DNA, the CDR3 is TGCGCCAGCATGGAGGGAGGGGGTAATACGCAGTATTTT.

The rearrangement links TRBV7-9 to TRBJ2-2; possibly TRBD1 for D (6 bases). The CDR3 is 15 amino acids. The V gene's germline CDR1 is SEHNR and CDR2 FQNEAQ (reference sequence). The V and J ends lost 5 bases and 4 bases respectively, with 14 bases between them. The CDR3 DNA reads as TGTGCCAGCAGCCCCGGACAGACCGGCACCGGGGAGCTGTTTTTT. Translated, it gives CASSPGQTGTGELFF. Complete variable domain (other parts from reference TRBV7-9 and TRBJ2-2): DTGVSQNPRHKITKRGQNVTFRCDPISEHNRLYWYRQTLGQGPEFLTYFQNEAQLEKSRLLSDRFSAERPKGSFSTLEIQRTEQGDSAMYLCASSPGQTGTGELFFGEGSRLTVL.

This chain connects TRBV19 to TRBJ2-3; D gene ambiguous. This CDR3 region has 16 residues. V was cut by 8 bases and J by 0 bases, with 18 bases left in between. Germline V gives CDR1 LNHDA, CDR2 SQIVND (reference sequence). CDR3 amino acids: CASSPSTQPSTDTQYF. Written as DNA, the CDR3 is TGTGCCAGTTCACCCTCGACACAACCAAGCACAGATACGCAGTATTTT.

The V gene is TRBV30, the J gene TRBJ1-3, with 7 bases fitting TRBD1. The junction had 7 bases not matched to a gene; V was cut back by 0 bases and J by 5 bases. The CDR3 has 15 residues. Germline CDR1 reads GTSNPN; CDR2 reads SVGIG (reference sequence). CDR3 coding DNA: TGTGCCTGGAGTGTACAAGGCAGGGGGAGAAACACCATATATTTT. Translated: CAWSVQGRGRNTIYF.

The CDR3 nucleotides are TGTGCCAGCAGCCTGGGACTAGCGGGGGGCGAGCAGTACTTC. This codes for CASSLGLAGGEQYF. The chain links TRBV3-1 (or the pseudogene TRBV3-2) to TRBJ2-7, with TRBD2 identical over 15 bases. Per the germline V gene, CDR1 is LGHDT and CDR2 is YNNKEL (reference sequence). J was trimmed by 6 bases and V by 4 bases; bases with no gene match: 1. The CDR3 sequence is 14 residues long.

Concerning this clone itself: At the DNA level, this CDR3 is encoded by other sequences in the same sample as well. The rearrangement uses TRBV7-2 and TRBJ2-7; 12 bases line up with TRBD2. J gave up 2 bases and V 7 bases, and 3 bases lay outside the gene matches. Germline CDR1 and CDR2: SGHTA and FQGNSA. CDR3 length: 14 residues. In DNA, the CDR3 is TGTGCCAGCACTCTAGCGGGGGGGACCTACGAGCAGTACTTC. This sequence encodes CASTLAGGTYEQYF.

CDR3 coding DNA: TGTGCCACCAGCAGAGAGGGCCAGGCCAACTATGGCTACACCTTC. Its translation is CATSREGQANYGYTF. V is TRBV15 and J is TRBJ1-2; D gene uncertain. The V end was cut by 0 bases, the J end by 2 bases, with 10 bases between. Germline values: CDR1 LNHNV, CDR2 YYDKDF (reference sequence). The length of the CDR3 is 15 residues. Supplemented by reference TRBV15 and TRBJ1-2, the full variable domain reads DAMVIQNPRYQVTQFGKPVTLSCSQTLNHNVMYWYQQKSSQAPKLLFHYYDKDFNNEADTPDNFQSRRPNTSFCFLDIRSPGLGDTAMYLCATSREGQANYGYTFGSGTRLTVV.

The gene calls are TRBV4-1 and TRBJ2-1; a possible D gene is TRBD2 (5 bases). In germline, CDR1 is MGHRA, CDR2 YSYEKL. The CDR3 sequence is 18 residues long. V lost 0 bases and J lost 0, with 15 bases in between. The CDR3 spells CASSQEGPSGSSYNEQFF. For the CDR3, the DNA is TGCGCCAGCAGCCAAGAAGGTCCGAGTGGGAGCTCCTACAATGAGCAGTTCTTC.

This clone appeared once. The chain couples TRBV24-1 to TRBJ2-2; 7 bases fit TRBD1. The CDR3 sequence is 15 residues long. V shed 8 bases, J shed 1 base, and the junction held 6 bases outside the gene matches. Germline CDR1 reads KGHDR; CDR2 reads SFDVKD. The CDR3, as DNA: TGTGCCACCACAACAGGGGAAGTGAACACCGGGGAGCTGTTTTTT. This gives the protein CATTTGEVNTGELFF.

This clone has just a few counts. The rearrangement uses TRBV5-8 and TRBJ1-1; D unclear. The CDR3 totals 14 residues. CDR1 SGHTS and CDR2 YDEGEE come from the germline V gene. Trimming cost V 5 bases and J 1 base, with 12 bases left between them. The DNA of the CDR3 is TGTGCCAGCAGAACGCTGACAACGAACACTGAAGCTTTCTTT. This codes for CASRTLTTNTEAFF.

V and J are TRBV20-1 and TRBJ2-5; TRBD2 matches at 10 bases. V dropped 3 bases and J dropped 2; count of bases not matched to a gene: 6. The CDR3 loop spans 15 amino acids. Germline V gene data show CDR1 as DFQATT and CDR2 as SNEGSKA (reference sequence). CDR3: CSASPAGGSQETQYF. The DNA of the CDR3 is TGCAGTGCTAGTCCAGCGGGAGGGTCTCAAGAGACCCAGTACTTC.

The rearrangement uses TRBV7-3 and TRBJ2-1, with D tentatively TRBD2 (6 bases). This CDR3 is built from 13 residues. The ends were cut back, 5 bases at V and 1 base at J, with 6 bases in the middle. CDR1 and CDR2 (germline): SGHTA, FQGTGA. The CDR3 reads CASSGGSYNEQFF. CDR3 in DNA: TGTGCCAGCAGCGGGGGGTCCTACAATGAGCAGTTCTTC.

Sample share makes this clone medium-sized. The chain joins TRBV28 to TRBJ1-1; TRBD1 agrees at 7 bases. The germline gives CDR1 MDHEN, CDR2 SYDVKM. J gave up 0 bases and V 5 bases, and 6 bases lay outside the gene matches. The CDR3 is made up of 15 amino acids. CDR3 in DNA: TGTGCCAGCAGTACCGCTGGGACAGTGAACACTGAAGCTTTCTTT. Protein: CASSTAGTVNTEAFF.

This chain uses TRBV9 with TRBJ2-3; 7 nucleotides match TRBD1. J was trimmed by 1 base and V by 5 bases; bases with no gene match: 7. Germline CDR1 reads SGDLS; CDR2 reads YYNGEE. The CDR3 consists of 15 residues. The CDR3 DNA reads as TGTGCCAGCAGTCGTACAGGGGAACGCACAGATACGCAGTATTTT. It encodes CASSRTGERTDTQYF.

J is TRBJ2-5 and V is TRBV24-1, with D possibly TRBD1 on 6 matching bases. The CDR3 is made up of 13 amino acids. CDR1 is KGHDR, CDR2 SFDVKD, per germline. With 5 bases removed from V and 4 bases from J, the gap between germline ends came to 10 bases. The CDR3 sequence is CATSVRGTETQYF. The DNA for the CDR3 is TGTGCCACCAGTGTCAGGGGAACAGAGACCCAGTACTTC.

A single count supports this clone. V is TRBV13 and J is TRBJ1-5; D call uncertain. This CDR3 spans 14 amino acids. V lost 3 bases and J 1 base, leaving 7 bases between the germline ends. Germline CDR1 reads PRHDT; CDR2 reads FYEKMQ (reference sequence). The CDR3 loop reads CASSFSTSNQPQHF. In DNA form, the CDR3 reads TGTGCCAGCAGCTTTTCTACCAGCAATCAGCCCCAGCATTTT.

The genes are TRBV10-3 and TRBJ1-6, with 9 nucleotides matching TRBD1. The CDR3 is made up of 14 amino acids. J gave up 6 bases and V 6 bases, and 3 bases lay outside the gene matches. Germline loops: CDR1 ENHRY, CDR2 SYGVKD. The CDR3 nucleotides are TGTGCCATCAGCCGGGACAGGGTTAATTCACCCCTCCACTTT. Its protein is CAISRDRVNSPLHF.

The chain couples TRBV3-1 (or the pseudogene TRBV3-2) to TRBJ1-2; 7 positions agree with TRBD1. The CDR3 spans 14 residues. The ends lost 2 bases at V and 4 bases at J; junction bases unmatched: 4. Germline V gives CDR1 LGHDT, CDR2 YNNKEL (reference sequence). DNA for the CDR3: TGTGCCAGCAGCCAATCTACAGGGGCCTATGGCTACACCTTC. It codes for CASSQSTGAYGYTF.

This clone was picked up one time. The chain carries TRBV28 and TRBJ2-1; 7 nucleotides match TRBD1. The CDR3 is 12 residues long. The germline V gene has CDR1 MDHEN and CDR2 SYDVKM. V shed 6 bases, J shed 12 bases, and the junction held 8 bases outside the gene matches. CDR3 region: CASSSPGTVQFF. CDR3 nucleotide sequence: TGTGCCAGCAGCTCTCCCGGGACAGTGCAGTTCTTC.

V is TRBV7-6 and J is TRBJ1-6; D may be TRBD1 (5 bases). Germline V gene lookup returns CDR1 SGHVS and CDR2 FNYEAQ. Between the trimmed V and J ends, which lost 1 base and 6 bases, there was a span of 10 bases. The CDR3 length is 15 residues. The DNA for the CDR3 is TGTGCCAGCAGCTTAGGATCCGGGGGTAATTCACCCCTCCACTTT. Translating it yields CASSLGSGGNSPLHF.

The chain joins TRBV4-1 to TRBJ1-1; 10 bases fit TRBD1. V shed 4 bases, J shed 0 bases, and the junction held 5 bases outside the gene matches. Germline V gene sequence: CDR1 MGHRA, CDR2 YSYEKL. This CDR3 is built from 16 residues. The CDR3 loop is CASSPGDRGLNTEAFF. The CDR3 DNA sequence: TGCGCCAGCAGCCCGGGGGACAGGGGTTTGAACACTGAAGCTTTCTTT.

In this sample, this clone turned up a few times. The chain links TRBV2 to TRBJ1-2; D is undetermined. The CDR3 runs 11 residues. Per the germline V gene, CDR1 is SNHLY and CDR2 is FYNNEI. With 7 bases removed from V and 8 bases from J, the gap between germline ends came to 11 bases. In DNA, the CDR3 is TGTGCCAGCACCCCGGCCAGGGGCTACACCTTC. The encoded protein is CASTPARGYTF. The variable domain in full, with the rest retrieved from reference TRBV2 and TRBJ1-2, is EPEVTQTPSHQVTQMGQEVILRCVPISNHLYFYWYRQILGQKVEFLVSFYNNEISEKSEIFDDQFSVERPDGSNFTLKIRSTKLEDSAMYFCASTPARGYTFGSGTRLTVV.